The rows below give T cell receptor beta chains drawn from one sample of a study of blood T cell repertoires in COVID-19. Assay: immunoSEQ multiplex PCR; the TCRdb copy retains only in-frame clones and omits some. The sample holds roughly 60,000 clones, over 70% seen once. The sample taken for sequencing was peripheral blood. All receptors derive from a man aged 25 to 45 with COVID-19, enrolled during active disease. Both conserved end residues are part of each CDR3. D genes are given only for firm matches. The size field is filled for only some rows; it gives once, few, many or a size class.

cdr3_aa | cdr3_nt | v_call | clone_size | d_call | j_call
CASSFGFRVGTEAFF | TGTGCCAGCAGTTTTGGGTTCCGGGTGGGCACTGAAGCTTTCTTT | TRBV28 | - | - | TRBJ1-1
CSARTASTEAFF | TGCAGCGCAAGGACAGCGAGCACTGAAGCTTTCTTT | TRBV29-1 | - | - | TRBJ1-1
CASNRGTGELFF | TGTGCCAGCAATAGGGGAACCGGGGAGCTGTTTTTT | TRBV2 | - | - | TRBJ2-2
CASSQGSYGLTEAFF | TGTGCCAGCAGCCAAGGATCCTACGGTCTCACTGAAGCTTTCTTT | TRBV3-1/TRBV3-2 | - | - | TRBJ1-1
CASSLSGYEQYF | TGTGCCAGCAGTTTATCCGGGTACGAGCAGTACTTC | TRBV28 | - | - | TRBJ2-7
CASLGASGWRNNEQFF | TGTGCCAGCCTGGGAGCTAGCGGGTGGAGAAACAATGAGCAGTTCTTC | TRBV11-2 | - | TRBD2 | TRBJ2-1
CASSQGGGGSYEQYF | TGTGCCAGCAGCCAAGGAGGGGGGGGTTCCTACGAGCAGTACTTC | TRBV4-2 | - | - | TRBJ2-7
CASQTGYEQYF | TGTGCCAGCCAAACCGGCTACGAGCAGTACTTC | TRBV2 | - | - | TRBJ2-7
CASSLSLAGAQETQYF | TGTGCCAGCAGCTTGTCACTAGCGGGAGCTCAAGAGACCCAGTACTTC | TRBV5-5 | - | TRBD2 | TRBJ2-5
CASRGVGNEQFF | TGTGCCAGCAGGGGTGTCGGGAATGAGCAGTTCTTC | TRBV2 | - | - | TRBJ2-1
CASSPSLAGEETQYF | TGTGCCAGCTCACCTTCTCTAGCGGGCGAAGAGACCCAGTACTTC | TRBV18 | - | TRBD2 | TRBJ2-5
CASSEGVAGTGLNSYNSPLHF | TGTGCCAGCAGTGAAGGGGTGGCGGGGACTGGCTTGAATTCCTATAATTCACCCCTCCACTTT | TRBV2 | - | - | TRBJ1-6
CASRRLGTGLNTQYF | TGCGCCAGCAGGCGCCTAGGGACAGGTCTAAATACGCAGTATTTT | TRBV5-1 | few | TRBD1 | TRBJ2-3
CASTQGWDSLTGELFF | TGTGCCAGCACCCAAGGGTGGGACAGCCTCACCGGGGAGCTGTTTTTT | TRBV2 | - | TRBD1 | TRBJ2-2
CASSPLAGGRYNEQFF | TGTGCCAGCAGCCCCCTAGCGGGAGGGCGGTACAATGAGCAGTTCTTC | TRBV14 | - | TRBD2 | TRBJ2-1
CASSVRIRTGWMNQPQHF | TGTGCCAGTAGTGTACGGATTCGGACAGGGTGGATGAATCAGCCCCAGCATTTT | TRBV19 | - | TRBD1 | TRBJ1-5
CASSQQAGSGNEQFF | TGCGCCAGCAGCCAACAAGCAGGATCGGGGAATGAGCAGTTCTTC | TRBV4-3 | - | - | TRBJ2-1
CASSQDGGAGANVLTF | TGCGCCAGCAGCCAAGATGGGGGGGCTGGGGCCAACGTCCTGACTTTC | TRBV4-3 | few | TRBD2 | TRBJ2-6
CASIRDRVAYEQYF | TGTGCCAGTATCAGGGACAGGGTCGCCTACGAGCAGTACTTC | TRBV28 | - | TRBD1 | TRBJ2-7
CASSLIESYEQYF | TGCGCCAGCAGCTTGATAGAGTCCTACGAGCAGTACTTC | TRBV5-1 | - | - | TRBJ2-7